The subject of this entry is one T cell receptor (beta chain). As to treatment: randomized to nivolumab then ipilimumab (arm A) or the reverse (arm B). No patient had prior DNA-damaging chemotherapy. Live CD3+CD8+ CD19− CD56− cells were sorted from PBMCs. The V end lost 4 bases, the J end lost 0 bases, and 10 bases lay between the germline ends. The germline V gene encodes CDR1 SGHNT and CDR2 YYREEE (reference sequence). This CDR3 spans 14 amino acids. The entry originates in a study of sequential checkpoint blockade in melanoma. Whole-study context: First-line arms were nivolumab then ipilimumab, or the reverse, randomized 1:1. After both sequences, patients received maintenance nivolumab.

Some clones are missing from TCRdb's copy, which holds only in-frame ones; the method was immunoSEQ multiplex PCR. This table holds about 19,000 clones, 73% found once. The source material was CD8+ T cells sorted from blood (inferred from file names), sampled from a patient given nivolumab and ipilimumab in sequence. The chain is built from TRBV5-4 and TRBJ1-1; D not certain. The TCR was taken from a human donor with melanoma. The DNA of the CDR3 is TGTGCCAGCAGCCCCCTAGGAATGAACACTGAAGCTTTCTTT. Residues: CASSPLGMNTEAFF.